A selection of T cell receptor beta chains follows, all from one sample in a study of T-cell reconstitution after alpha-beta-depleted transplantation in children. From the PCR reads, TCRdb called clonotypes with MiXCR, one entry per CDR3 protein. The table lists more than 450,000 distinct CDR3 sequences, around 18% of them singletons. The specimen was PBMCs from the stem cell graft donor, collected from the stem cell graft. Receptors originate from a human donor who donated a stem cell graft to a child with acute lymphoblastic leukemia. Each CDR3 is given with its conserved first and last residue. Size values are once, few and many counts, or a class for expanded clones, and some rows have none.

>TRBJ1-1|few|TRBV5-1
CASSPIQGSTEAFF
>TRBJ1-1|NA|TRBV5-1
CASSLAETNTEAFF
>TRBJ2-7|NA|TRBV15
CATSNDGTALSYEQYF
>TRBJ1-5|NA|TRBV12-3/TRBV12-4
CASRSLTNQPQHF
>TRBJ1-5|few|TRBV20-1
CSAGLTGLDQPQHF
>TRBJ2-7|few|TRBV5-1
CASTTEAATYTYEQYF
>TRBJ2-1|NA|TRBV20-1
CCARVHAGAEVDEQFF
>TRBJ2-2|NA|TRBV4-2
CASSQDLIGADRMTGELFF
>TRBJ2-1|few|TRBV20-1
CSARDRTGSFEQFF
>TRBJ2-7|few|TRBV5-1
CASSRDEGYEQYF
>TRBJ2-7|NA|TRBV29-1
CSATTGGHYEQYF
>TRBJ2-1|few|TRBV5-1
CASSLLTGVSYNEQFF
>TRBJ1-2|few|TRBV5-1
CASSIRNYGYTF
>TRBJ2-5|many|TRBV12-3/TRBV12-4
CASSQIQGMETQYF
>TRBJ2-1|NA|TRBV20-1
CSASTIAGGGGNEQFF
>TRBJ1-1|NA|TRBV12-3/TRBV12-4
CASSLPPETGDTEAFF
>TRBJ2-1|few|TRBV3-1
CASSQEAWGLGQFF
>TRBJ2-2|NA|TRBV15
CATSRGTVRELFF
>TRBJ1-1|few|TRBV20-1
CSADPLADTEAFF
>TRBJ1-2|NA|TRBV27
CASSFIGDGYGYTF
>TRBJ2-1|few|TRBV24-1
CATSDWLAGSNEQFF
>TRBJ1-4|NA|TRBV5-1
CASSLDPEGTNEKLFF
>TRBJ2-3|few|TRBV6-1
CASSRSGGVTDTQYF
>TRBJ1-2|NA|TRBV9
CASSPDSGGYTF
>TRBJ2-5|NA|TRBV20-1
CSAPAPSEETQYF
>TRBJ2-3|NA|TRBV4-1
CASRRPGTSGKTDTQYF
>TRBJ2-2|NA|TRBV9
CASSVGRRNTGELFF
>TRBJ2-3|few|TRBV10-3
CAISPGSSTDTQYF
>TRBJ2-7|few|TRBV5-1
CASNPLQAGGEEQYF
>TRBJ1-1|NA|TRBV28
CASSFVGPGRGGTEAFF